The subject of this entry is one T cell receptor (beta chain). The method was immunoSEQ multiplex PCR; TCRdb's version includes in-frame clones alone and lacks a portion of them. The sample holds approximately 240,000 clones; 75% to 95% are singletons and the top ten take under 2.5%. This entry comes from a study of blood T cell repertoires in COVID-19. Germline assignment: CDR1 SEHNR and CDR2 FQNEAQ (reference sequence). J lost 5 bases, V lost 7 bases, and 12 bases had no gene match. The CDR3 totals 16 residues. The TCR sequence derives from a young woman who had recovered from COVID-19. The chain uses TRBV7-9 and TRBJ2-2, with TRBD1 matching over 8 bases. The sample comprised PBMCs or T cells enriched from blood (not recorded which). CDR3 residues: CASTQSGQGNTGELFF. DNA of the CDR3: TGTGCCAGCACCCAATCTGGACAGGGAAATACCGGGGAGCTGTTTTTT.